The present T cell receptor beta chain was sequenced within a study of blood T cell repertoires in COVID-19. Background on the study: Donors in the United States, Italy and Spain gave samples during acute or convalescent COVID-19.

Either two negative PCRs, clearance, or symptom resolution qualified Cohort 3 donors as recovered. Original methodology: Amplification from reference gene primers served as the basis for estimated nucleated cell counts. The protocol was immunoSEQ multiplex PCR, while the TCRdb copy is restricted to in-frame clones and leaves out a portion. V and J calls and clone size follow that table, whereas D and trimming were derived from the DNA. There are roughly 180,000 clones in the sample; about 80% occur only once, and approximately 10% lies in the top ten. Deletions cut 0 bases from V and 2 bases from J, with 7 bases between. The CDR3 is made up of 14 amino acids. CDR1 and CDR2 (germline): SGHRS, YFSETQ.

This chain uses TRBV5-1 with TRBJ2-3; D may be TRBD1 (5 bases). Sequencing was done on a sample of PBMCs or T cells enriched from blood (not recorded which). This receptor was taken from a man in his fifties who had recovered from COVID-19. The CDR3 sequence: CASSLDRPTDTQYF. The DNA for the CDR3 is TGCGCCAGCAGCTTGGACAGGCCCACAGATACGCAGTATTTT.